This T cell receptor beta chain was recovered during a study of blood T cell dynamics during melanoma immunotherapy. Study background: Metastatic melanoma patients received first-line pembrolizumab or nivolumab plus ipilimumab.

This sample's time point: pre-treatment baseline. Produced via immunoSEQ multiplex PCR; TCRdb's table is partial and in-frame only. The sample holds about 4,700 clones, 90% to 98% seen once. The V end lost 6 bases, the J end lost 2 bases, and 14 bases lay between the germline ends. Looked up from germline, CDR1 is MNHNS and CDR2 is SASEGT. CDR3 size: 14 residues. This material consisted of effector memory CD8+ T cells from blood, taken from a patient treated with checkpoint blockade. This chain joins TRBV6-1 and TRBJ2-7; D possibly corresponds to TRBD2 (6 bases). This receptor was obtained from a human donor with melanoma. Here the CDR3 reads CASSPRRVAYEQYF. The CDR3 DNA is TGTGCCAGCAGCCCTCGGAGGGTCGCCTACGAGCAGTACTTC.